The sample holds a few counts of the clone carrying this T cell receptor beta chain. Antigen specificity is unknown. Trimming took off 6 bases at V and 0 bases at J, with 8 bases between the two ends. Per the germline V gene, CDR1 is SNHLY and CDR2 is FYNNEI. This CDR3 region has 13 residues. The record originates from a study of shared clonotypes between healthy human individuals. Notes on the study in general: Larger richness was generally estimated for naive than memory subsets.

CD45RA-negative memory and CD45RA+ naive subsets were split from the CD4+ cells. Data came from immunoSEQ multiplex PCR; TCRdb stores just in-frame clones and leaves some out. The data contain some 790,000 clones, roughly two thirds of them seen just once; the ten biggest clones take up about 1.7%. Sequencing was done on a sample of memory CD4+ T cells sorted from blood. Noted subset: CD45RA-negative fraction. The chain couples TRBV2 to TRBJ1-1; D not resolved. This sequence was found in a woman in her twenties or thirties in good health. CDR3 in amino acids: CASRIQLNTEAFF. The CDR3 DNA is TGTGCCAGCAGGATACAGCTGAACACTGAAGCTTTCTTT.